A selection of T cell receptor beta chains follows, all from one sample in a study of T cells in Graves' hyperthyroidism and ophthalmopathy. TCRdb itself ran the multiplex PCR reads through MiXCR, one entry per CDR3 protein. This repertoire shows hundreds of thousands of distinct CDR3 sequences, about an eighth found once; its top ten account for 25% to 30%. Material for sequencing was blood. These receptors all stem from a man between 45 and 60 years old with Graves' ophthalmopathy. CDR3s include the opening cysteine and the closing phenylalanine or tryptophan. D genes are given only for firm matches. Expanded clones are given a class, and other clones once, few, many or no size at all.

clone_size cdr3_length j_call d_call v_call cdr3_aa cdr3_nt
many 16 TRBJ2-5 . TRBV2 CASSEARSGLTETQYF TGTGCCAGCAGTGAAGCGAGGTCTGGGTTGACGGAGACCCAGTACTTC
many 15 TRBJ2-7 TRBD1 TRBV24-1 CATSDPRTGGNEQYF TGTGCCACCAGTGATCCCCGGACAGGGGGCAACGAGCAGTACTTC
few 13 TRBJ2-7 TRBD2 TRBV24-1 CATSDLPGGEQYF TGTGCCACCAGTGATTTGCCGGGGGGCGAGCAGTACTTC
few 11 TRBJ2-1 . TRBV10-2 CASTLGPEQFF TGCGCCAGTACTCTAGGGCCCGAGCAGTTCTTC
few 17 TRBJ2-3 . TRBV20-1 CSARGYYRETSTDTQYF TGCAGTGCTAGAGGATACTACAGGGAAACTAGCACAGATACGCAGTATTTT
. 16 TRBJ1-6 . TRBV14 CASSQVGNGYNSPLHF TGTGCCAGCAGCCAAGTAGGGAACGGGTATAATTCACCCCTCCACTTT
few 13 TRBJ1-6 . TRBV9 CASGREHNSPLHF TGTGCCAGCGGCCGGGAACATAATTCACCCCTCCACTTT
many 16 TRBJ2-2 . TRBV28 CASSLPSGTITGELFF TGTGCCAGCTCACTCCCATCCGGGACAATCACCGGGGAGCTGTTTTTT
many 15 TRBJ2-1 . TRBV19 CASSTYRGAYNEQFF TGTGCCAGTAGTACATATCGGGGGGCTTACAATGAGCAGTTCTTC
. 18 TRBJ1-5 . TRBV19 CASSITGLNFLGNQPQHF TGTGCCAGTAGTATAACGGGCCTGAATTTTCTCGGCAATCAGCCCCAGCATTTT
. 14 TRBJ2-4 . TRBV20-1 CSAKRDGAKNIQYF TGCAGTGCTAAAAGGGACGGTGCCAAAAACATTCAGTACTTC
many 16 TRBJ1-2 . TRBV30 CAWRQGTLRLFGGYTF TGTGCCTGGAGACAAGGGACACTAAGATTATTTGGGGGCTACACCTTC
many 14 TRBJ1-1 TRBD1 TRBV6-1 CASSETGGRTEAFF TGTGCCAGCAGTGAGACAGGGGGACGAACTGAAGCTTTCTTT
many 13 TRBJ2-3 . TRBV7-2 CASSPAVGHTQYF TGTGCCAGCAGCCCTGCCGTAGGCCATACGCAGTATTTT
. 15 TRBJ1-4 . TRBV5-4 CASSRRQSSGEKLFF TGTGCCAGCAGCCGCCGACAGTCTTCGGGTGAAAAACTGTTTTTT